The 9 T cell receptor beta chains reported below all come from one sample, sequenced in a study of CD8+ T cells in alopecia areata. cDNA serving as the sequencing template came from extracted, reverse transcribed RNA. TCRdb keeps only in-frame clones here, not all; method: immunoSEQ multiplex PCR. The table has 190,000 or so clones, 58% seen once. Treatment here: oral pan-JAK inhibitor, 5-10 mg twice daily. The sequenced sample was CD8+ T cells sorted from blood, obtained at week 24, from a patient treated with tofacitinib. Source of these receptors: a human donor with alopecia areata.

About this clone: This same CDR3 is encoded by further DNA sequences in the sample. This chain connects TRBV5-6 to TRBJ1-5; no clear D gene. Trimming took 4 bases from V and 6 from J, leaving 8 bases between them. Germline CDR1 is SGHDT and CDR2 is YYEEEE. The length of the CDR3 is 12 residues. The CDR3 is CASSLGSQPQHF. CDR3 bases: TGTGCCAGCAGCCTAGGATCTCAGCCCCAGCATTTT. The variable domain in full, completed from reference TRBV5-6 and TRBJ1-5, reads DAGVTQSPTHLIKTRGQQVTLRCSPKSGHDTVSWYQQALGQGPQFIFQYYEEEERQRGNFPDRFSGHQFPNYSSELNVNALLLGDSALYLCASSLGSQPQHFGDGTRLSIL.

This clone was counted between two and nine times. The rearrangement uses TRBV6-6 and TRBJ1-1; D remains ambiguous. Germline V gene sequence: CDR1 MNHNY, CDR2 SVGAGI (reference sequence). The germline V and J ends were trimmed by 4 bases and 11 bases, with 17 bases remaining between them. The CDR3 loop spans 13 amino acids. Here the CDR3 reads CASSSEVHVGAFF. The CDR3 DNA sequence: TGTGCCAGCAGTTCCGAAGTACATGTGGGCGCTTTCTTT.

This chain connects TRBV29-1 to TRBJ2-7; D uncertain. V lost 2 bases, J lost 7 bases, and 15 bases lay in between. The CDR3 is 13 residues long. The germline V gene has CDR1 SQVTM and CDR2 ANQGSEA. CDR3 residues: CSVESGPGREQYF. For the CDR3, the DNA is TGCAGCGTTGAATCTGGGCCAGGTCGGGAGCAGTACTTC.

The chain links TRBV4-1 to TRBJ1-5, with unresolved D. The CDR3 totals 13 residues. Germline V CDR1 and CDR2: MGHRA, YSYEKL. Trimming took off 3 bases at V and 9 bases at J, with 12 bases between the two ends. CDR3 region: CASSHVILRPQHF. CDR3 DNA sequence: TGCGCCAGCAGCCACGTAATTCTCCGGCCCCAGCATTTT.

The V call is TRBV7-9, the J call TRBJ1-1; D perhaps matches TRBD1 (6 bases). With 4 bases removed from V and 0 bases from J, the gap between germline ends came to 9 bases. This CDR3 is built from 14 residues. The germline V gene has CDR1 SEHNR and CDR2 FQNEAQ (reference sequence). The CDR3 DNA sequence: TGTGCCAGCAGCTCCAGGGGCTTGAACACTGAAGCTTTCTTT. Its protein is CASSSRGLNTEAFF.

This clone occurred many times. V and J are TRBV5-6 and TRBJ1-1, with D perhaps TRBD1 (5 bases). The CDR3 contains 14 residues. With 3 bases removed from V and 1 base from J, the gap between germline ends came to 10 bases. Germline V CDR1 and CDR2: SGHDT, YYEEEE. CDR3 coding DNA: TGTGCCAGCAGCTCAGCCGGGGCGAACACTGAAGCTTTCTTT. It encodes CASSSAGANTEAFF.

The V and J genes are TRBV2 and TRBJ2-1, with 7 positions matching TRBD2. The CDR3 totals 14 residues. The germline gives CDR1 SNHLY, CDR2 FYNNEI. The V segment lost 11 bases and the J segment 8 bases; nucleotides outside the gene matches: 15. In DNA form, the CDR3 reads TGTGCCGTATTAACTAGCGCGATTTTCCATGAGCAGTTCTTC. This encodes CAVLTSAIFHEQFF.

In its sample, this clone was seen once. The chain uses TRBV27 and TRBJ1-1; D is undetermined. The CDR3 length is 13 residues. Germline lookup yields CDR1 MNHEY and CDR2 SMNVEV (reference sequence). V lost 7 bases and J lost 7, with 16 bases in between. CDR3 sequence: CASTIGPGFEAFF. The CDR3 DNA follows: TGTGCCAGCACCATCGGGCCAGGCTTTGAAGCTTTCTTT.

J is TRBJ2-5 and V is TRBV27; weak D call: TRBD2 (6 bases). V was cut by 6 bases and J by 7 bases, with 15 bases left in between. Germline assignment: CDR1 MNHEY and CDR2 SMNVEV (reference sequence). CDR3 length: 13 amino acids. CDR3: CASRSPRAGTQYF. The CDR3 coding sequence is TGTGCCAGCAGGAGCCCCAGAGCGGGGACCCAGTACTTC.